A selection of T cell receptor beta chains follows, all from one sample in a study of siplizumab effects on memory and regulatory T cells. This table comes from immunoSEQ multiplex PCR, and its TCRdb copy is limited to in-frame clones, with some not included. This sample has around 94,000 clones, with about 90% found just once. Sequenced input: CD4+ T cells sorted from blood. These receptors were obtained from a human donor in good health. CDR3s include the opening cysteine and the closing phenylalanine or tryptophan. The D gene is left open where the match is weak. Clone size appears in some rows only: once, few, many, or a class for an expanded clone.

TRBD2 | TRBJ2-1 | TRBV7-3 | . | CASSLAGGQGEQFF | TGTGCCAGCAGCTTAGCGGGAGGGCAGGGAGAGCAGTTCTTC
. | TRBJ2-3 | TRBV18 | . | CASSPEADTQYF | TGTGCCAGCTCACCCGAAGCGGATACGCAGTATTTT
. | TRBJ1-3 | TRBV7-8 | . | CASSAIGSGNTIYF | TGTGCCAGCAGCGCCATAGGCTCTGGAAACACCATATATTTT
TRBD1 | TRBJ2-3 | TRBV6-5 | . | CASSRQGPRPDTQYF | TGTGCCAGCAGTCGACAGGGGCCTAGACCGGATACGCAGTATTTT
. | TRBJ2-3 | TRBV11-3 | . | CASSLEAEKDTQYF | TGTGCCAGCAGCTTAGAGGCGGAAAAAGATACGCAGTATTTT
. | TRBJ2-3 | TRBV19 | . | CASSIDRRKDTQYF | TGTGCCAGTAGTATAGATAGAAGGAAGGATACGCAGTATTTT
. | TRBJ1-3 | TRBV14 | . | CASSPHLQVSGNTIYF | TGTGCCAGCAGCCCACATCTTCAGGTATCCGGAAACACCATATATTTT
TRBD1 | TRBJ2-3 | TRBV19 | . | CASKARGQGGTDTQYF | TGTGCCAGTAAGGCCCGGGGACAGGGGGGAACAGATACGCAGTATTTT
. | TRBJ2-5 | TRBV29-1 | . | CSVEEETQYF | TGCAGCGTTGAAGAAGAGACCCAGTACTTC
. | TRBJ1-2 | TRBV5-1 | . | CASSLGPAADGYTF | TGCGCCAGCAGCCTAGGACCCGCTGCTGATGGCTACACCTTC
TRBD2 | TRBJ2-5 | TRBV25-1 | . | CASSEFRGREETQYF | TGTGCCAGCAGTGAGTTTCGGGGGAGGGAAGAGACCCAGTACTTC
. | TRBJ2-2 | TRBV5-1 | . | CASSLVTGVGTGELFF | TGCGCCAGCAGCTTGGTCACGGGAGTGGGCACCGGGGAGCTGTTTTTT
. | TRBJ2-6 | TRBV30 | . | CAWSVLREAGANVLTF | TGTGCCTGGAGTGTACTCAGGGAAGCTGGGGCCAACGTCCTGACTTTC
TRBD2 | TRBJ2-7 | TRBV9 | once | CASSVQMSGRAEQYF | TGTGCCAGCAGCGTTCAGATGAGCGGGAGGGCCGAGCAGTACTTC
. | TRBJ2-2 | TRBV10-3 | . | CAINPMNTGELFF | TGTGCCATCAACCCCATGAACACCGGGGAGCTGTTTTTT
TRBD1 | TRBJ2-1 | TRBV5-1 | . | CASSTGGVGNEQFF | TGCGCCAGCAGCACAGGGGGAGTAGGCAATGAGCAGTTCTTC
. | TRBJ2-5 | TRBV10-2 | . | CASSSRGSETQYF | TGCGCCAGCAGTAGCAGGGGATCAGAGACCCAGTACTTC
TRBD2 | TRBJ2-2 | TRBV7-3 | . | CASNPTGTSGNTGELFF | TGTGCCAGCAACCCAACAGGGACTAGCGGGAACACCGGGGAGCTGTTTTTT
. | TRBJ2-3 | TRBV15 | . | CATSRDRGAQYF | TGTGCCACCAGCAGAGATAGGGGTGCGCAGTATTTT
. | TRBJ1-1 | TRBV5-4 | . | CASSLETLGTEAFF | TGTGCCAGCAGCCTGGAAACCCTCGGCACTGAAGCTTTCTTT
. | TRBJ2-1 | TRBV5-1 | . | CASDRGDSYNEQFF | TGCGCCAGCGATAGGGGAGACTCCTACAATGAGCAGTTCTTC
. | TRBJ1-4 | TRBV19 | . | CASSTRGIEKLFF | TGTGCCAGTAGTACGAGGGGCATAGAAAAACTGTTTTTT
. | TRBJ1-1 | TRBV7-9 | . | CASRTPATEAFF | TGTGCCAGCAGAACGCCAGCCACTGAAGCTTTCTTT
. | TRBJ1-1 | TRBV2 | . | CASLTRLAGINTEAFF | TGTGCCAGCTTGACGCGTTTAGCAGGGATAAACACTGAAGCTTTCTTT
. | TRBJ2-7 | TRBV30 | . | CAWSRGRALYEQYF | TGTGCCTGGAGTCGGGGCAGGGCGCTTTACGAGCAGTACTTC